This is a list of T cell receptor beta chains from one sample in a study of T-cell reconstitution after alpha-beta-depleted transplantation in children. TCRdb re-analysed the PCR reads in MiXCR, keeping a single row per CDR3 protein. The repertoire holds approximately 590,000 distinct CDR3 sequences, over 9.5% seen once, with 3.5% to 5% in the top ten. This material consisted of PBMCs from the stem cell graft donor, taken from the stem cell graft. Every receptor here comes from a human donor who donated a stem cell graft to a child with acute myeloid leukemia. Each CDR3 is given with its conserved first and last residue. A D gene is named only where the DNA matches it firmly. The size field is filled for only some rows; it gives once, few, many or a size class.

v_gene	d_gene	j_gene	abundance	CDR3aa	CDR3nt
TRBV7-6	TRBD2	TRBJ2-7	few	CASSFKRDHEQYF	TGTGCCAGCAGCTTTAAGCGGGACCACGAGCAGTACTTC
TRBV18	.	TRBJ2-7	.	CASSPSTGETQYF	TGTGCCAGCTCACCATCTACGGGCGAGACGCAGTACTTC
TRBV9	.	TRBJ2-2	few	CASSLKTLTGVHTGELFF	TGTGCCAGCAGCTTAAAGACCCTGACAGGAGTCCACACCGGGGAGCTGTTTTTT
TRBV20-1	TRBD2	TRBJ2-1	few	CSARDSRLAGIPPYNEQFF	TGCAGTGCTAGAGATTCGCGGCTAGCGGGAATTCCTCCCTACAATGAGCAGTTCTTC
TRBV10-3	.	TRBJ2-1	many	CASVGINRNEQFF	TGTGCCTCGGTGGGGATCAACCGTAATGAGCAGTTCTTC
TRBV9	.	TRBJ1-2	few	CASSVEGTIWRYTF	TGTGCCAGCAGCGTAGAGGGGACAATTTGGCGCTACACCTTC
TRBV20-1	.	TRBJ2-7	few	CSAIPGQIYEQYF	TGCAGTGCTATCCCGGGACAAATCTACGAGCAGTACTTC
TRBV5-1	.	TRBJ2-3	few	CASSPGASGLTDTQYF	TGCGCCAGCAGCCCAGGCGCCAGCGGGTTAACAGATACGCAGTATTTT
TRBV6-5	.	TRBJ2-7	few	CASSYSRPGIRGGTYEQYF	TGTGCCAGCAGTTACTCGAGACCGGGCATTAGGGGGGGGACCTACGAGCAGTACTTC
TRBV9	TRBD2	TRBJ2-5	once	CASSEGTSGHQETQYF	TGTGCCAGCAGCGAGGGGACTAGCGGACACCAAGAGACCCAGTACTTC
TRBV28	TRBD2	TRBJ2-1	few	CASRLSSGVDRGSYNEQFF	TGTGCCAGCAGACTCTCTAGCGGGGTTGATCGGGGCTCCTACAATGAGCAGTTCTTC
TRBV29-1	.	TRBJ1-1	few	CSVARDTEAFF	TGCAGCGTTGCGAGGGACACTGAAGCTTTCTTT
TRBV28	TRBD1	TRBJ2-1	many	CASSLRRQGEKFF	TGTGCCAGCAGTTTAAGGCGTCAGGGGGAGAAGTTCTTC
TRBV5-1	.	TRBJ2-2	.	CASSSTNGVGGELFF	TGCGCCAGCAGCTCGACCAACGGGGTCGGCGGGGAGCTGTTTTTT
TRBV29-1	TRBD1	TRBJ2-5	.	CSALQGDETQYF	TGCAGCGCTCTACAGGGGGACGAGACCCAGTACTTC
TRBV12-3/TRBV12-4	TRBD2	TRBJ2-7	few	CASSLFAAGEQYF	TGTGCCAGCAGTTTATTCGCAGCGGGAGAGCAGTACTTC
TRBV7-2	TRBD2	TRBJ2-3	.	CASSGASAGGPDTQYF	TGTGCCAGCAGCGGGGCCTCAGCGGGAGGGCCAGATACGCAGTATTTT
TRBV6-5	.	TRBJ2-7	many	CASSYQGSYEQYF	TGTGCCAGCAGTTACCAGGGGTCCTACGAGCAGTACTTC
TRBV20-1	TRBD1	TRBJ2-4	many	CSARGDRANIQYF	TGCAGTGCTAGAGGGGACAGGGCCAACATTCAGTACTTC
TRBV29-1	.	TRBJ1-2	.	CSVWGSNYGYTF	TGCAGCGTTTGGGGATCTAACTATGGCTACACCTTC
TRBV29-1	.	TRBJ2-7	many	CSVEGQAYEQYF	TGCAGCGTTGAAGGTCAGGCCTACGAGCAGTACTTC
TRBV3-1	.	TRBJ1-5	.	CASSQGSGAGEQPQHF	TGTGCCAGCAGCCAAGGGTCAGGGGCAGGGGAACAGCCCCAGCATTTT
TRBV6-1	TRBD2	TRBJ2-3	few	CASKGSGRVLSTDTQYF	TGTGCCAGCAAAGGAAGCGGGAGGGTCCTTAGCACAGATACGCAGTATTTT
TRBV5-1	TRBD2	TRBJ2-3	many	CASSKRTSGNTDTQYF	TGCGCCAGCAGCAAAAGGACTAGCGGGAACACAGATACGCAGTATTTT
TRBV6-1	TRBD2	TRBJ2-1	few	CASILAGLDNEQFF	TGTGCCAGCATTCTAGCGGGGCTGGACAATGAGCAGTTCTTC
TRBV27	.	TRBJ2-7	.	CANSPPRGFSYEQYF	TGTGCCAACAGTCCACCCAGGGGTTTCTCCTACGAGCAGTACTTC
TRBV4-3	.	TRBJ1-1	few	CASSQEAGTEAFF	TGCGCCAGCAGCCAAGAGGCGGGCACTGAAGCTTTCTTT
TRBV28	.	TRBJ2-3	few	CASSTDSKGTDTQYF	TGTGCCAGCAGTACGGACAGCAAAGGGACAGATACGCAGTATTTT
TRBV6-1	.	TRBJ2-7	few	CASSGSAYYEQYF	TGTGCCAGCAGTGGTAGCGCTTACTACGAGCAGTACTTC
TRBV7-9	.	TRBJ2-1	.	CASSSYRDQYNEQFF	TGTGCCAGCAGCTCGTACCGGGACCAATACAATGAGCAGTTCTTC
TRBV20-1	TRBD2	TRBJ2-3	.	CSALPPAGGVTDTQYF	TGCAGTGCCCTCCCCCCTGCGGGAGGCGTCACAGATACGCAGTATTTT
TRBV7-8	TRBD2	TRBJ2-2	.	CASSRSSSSGGTGELFF	TGTGCCAGCAGTCGTAGCTCCTCTAGCGGGGGAACCGGGGAGCTGTTTTTT
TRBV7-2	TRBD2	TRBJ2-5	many	CASSLLREVTQYF	TGTGCCAGCAGCTTATTGCGGGAGGTGACCCAGTACTTC
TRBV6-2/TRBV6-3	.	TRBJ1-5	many	CASRGAISGGNQPQHF	TGTGCCAGCAGAGGGGCTATAAGTGGGGGAAATCAGCCCCAGCATTTT
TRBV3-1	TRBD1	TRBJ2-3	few	CASSQDRGYTDTQYF	TGTGCCAGCAGCCAGGACAGGGGGTACACAGATACGCAGTATTTT
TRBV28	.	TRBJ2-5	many	CAGSEVGYQETQYF	TGTGCCGGATCGGAGGTCGGGTACCAAGAGACCCAGTACTTC
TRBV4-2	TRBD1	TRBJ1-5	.	CASSPDSGGGQPQHF	TGTGCCAGCAGCCCCGACTCAGGGGGAGGCCAGCCCCAGCATTTT
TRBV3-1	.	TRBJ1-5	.	CAISLVVGARYSNQPQHF	TGTGCCATCAGTTTAGTGGTAGGGGCCCGTTATAGCAATCAGCCCCAGCATTTT
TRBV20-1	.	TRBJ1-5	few	CSASGTTGNQPQHF	TGCAGTGCTTCCGGGACAACCGGCAATCAGCCCCAGCATTTT
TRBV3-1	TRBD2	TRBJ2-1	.	CACSQGTSGRVYNEQFF	TGTGCCTGCAGCCAAGGGACTAGCGGGAGGGTGTACAATGAGCAGTTCTTC
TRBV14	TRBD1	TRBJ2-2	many	CASSPLPGQGNTGELFF	TGTGCCAGCAGTCCTCTTCCGGGACAGGGTAACACCGGGGAGCTGTTTTTT
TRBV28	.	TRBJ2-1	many	CASSLQGPIDYYNEQFF	TGTGCCAGCAGTTTACAGGGACCTATAGACTACTACAATGAGCAGTTCTTC